This entry features one T cell receptor beta chain sequence. Its cognate antigen has yet to be identified. No base qualities exist here, and no much larger clone lies one base off it. Libraries came from the immunoSEQ multiplex PCR assay. The multiplex PCR relied on a mix of 60 forward primers for TCR Vbeta segments and 13 reverse primers for TCR Jbeta segments. A multiplex PCR assay on genomic DNA amplified the CDR3 region of rearranged TCR beta genes. Amplified TCR beta libraries were sequenced as 87-base-pair reads on the Illumina HiSeq System. The original methods were these. A later analysis tallied 70 million to 100 million unique TCR beta chains across the approximately 670 repertoires, and approximately 11 million of those chains were shared by two or more donors. To remove PCR and sequencing errors, raw reads were error-corrected and collapsed into unique sequences using a nearest-neighbor algorithm that merged closely related sequences. V, D and J gene segments were assigned by aligning CDR3 sequences to IMGT reference sequences. Each retained sequence needed at least a six-nucleotide match to both a V gene segment and a J gene segment. A rearrangement was called productive if the CDR3 had no stop codons and remained in frame with V and J, and every other rearrangement was called non-productive. Following IMGT convention, CDR3 was defined as the stretch from the second conserved V-encoded cysteine up to the conserved J-encoded phenylalanine. The earlier analysis of about 500 of the donors excluded sequences that lacked an unambiguous match to a single V gene segment. An earlier analysis of just under 600 of the donors called V segments functional above 56.7% productive rearrangements and segregating when the between-donor standard deviation exceeded 5%. A statistical classification framework was developed to diagnose cytomegalovirus status using the catalog of TCR beta chain sequences. In a later analysis, TCR nucleotide sequences were compared against IMGT/GENE-DB human TR gene sequences so that V and J genes could be assigned. Using the TCRdist pipeline, a later analysis assigned CDR3 sequences along with most-parsimonious VDJ recombination scenarios. A later analysis defined each TCR beta chain by its CDR3 amino acid sequence plus V-gene family, and excluded reads lacking a unique V-gene family. A later analysis removed 550 to 700 highly shared, low-generation-probability nucleotide sequences to deal with suspected cross-contamination and a sequencing artifact. In a later analysis, a clonal expansion index for each public chain was calculated from normalized within-repertoire ranks of inferred template counts. In a later analysis, generation probabilities were computed with a VDJ recombination model fitted to out-of-frame rearrangements, and the resulting probabilities were checked against IGoR. A later analysis scored TCR-TCR, TCR-HLA and TCR-CMV co-occurrence with hypergeometric tests, applying a repertoire-size bias correction to TCR pairs. In a later analysis, false discovery rates were estimated by permuting HLA or CMV assignments 20 times. In a later analysis, co-occurring TCRs were grouped using DBSCAN, with TCRdist sequence similarity added in when clustering inside HLA-allele-positive subsets. Repertoires with fewer than 30,000 or more than 120,000 public chains were left out of co-occurrence clustering, as were about five repertoires with anomalous nucleotide sharing. The table comes from immuneACCESS by way of TCRdb, which keeps in-frame sequences with V and J called. Part of the clones is missing from these tables; in studies checked, under half for an unresolved V gene and the rest for unknown reasons. V, J and clone size are taken as reported in that table, and D and trimming were inferred from the DNA itself. This sample holds roughly 180,000 clones; roughly three quarters were observed only once. Roughly 2.5% of the sample lies in the top ten.

The germline ends are 11 bases apart after V is trimmed by 7 bases and J by 0 bases. As encoded in the germline V gene, CDR1 is SGHRS while CDR2 is YFSETQ. The CDR3 contains 14 residues, cysteine and phenylalanine counted. Just CDR3 DNA is preserved here, 42 bases in frame from base 1. The data belong to a study of cytomegalovirus exposure and HLA in healthy donors (dated by TCRdb to between 2016 and 2019). Background on the whole study: According to an earlier analysis of 550 to 700 of the donors, some 180 million T cells yielded 117 million unique TCR beta sequences and roughly 280 Gb of sequence data. To study patterns of TCR occurrence, a later analysis re-analyzed previously published TCR beta repertoires from around 670 donors and added high-resolution HLA genotyping. The study combined high-throughput TCR immunosequencing, statistical association of individual TCRs with disease status, and machine learning to predict cytomegalovirus infection status. Along with the approximately 700-subject first cohort, a separate validation cohort of some 130 different subjects was used. The genetic ancestry cluster associated with self-reported Caucasian donors included approximately 85% of the 350 to 500 genotyped donors. To decide whether each TCR beta V gene segment behaved as functional or pseudogenic, an earlier analysis of 587 of the donors relied on high-throughput TCR beta sequencing. A later genetic analysis took genome-wide SNP genotypes for about 65% of the roughly 670 donors and used that subset as a discovery cohort. Alongside the repertoire data, information on donor age, sex, ethnicity and CMV serostatus was compiled. Both class I and class II loci were covered by HLA typing, at four-digit resolution. About 320 gigabases of sequencing data and 70 million to 100 million unique TCR sequences were included in an early release covering around 600 HLA-typed donors. Roughly five DR-DQ haplotypes were handled as single units for association and clustering because linkage in the cohort was strong. On average, over 200,000 unique TCR beta nucleotide sequences were sequenced per donor among several hundred genotyped donors of the cohort, with about 17% of those sequences being non-productive. Typing coverage varied by locus: roughly 629-640 donors for A, B, C, DRB1 and DQB1; roughly 520 for DQA1; about 590 for DPA1; under 490 for DPB1. Using immunosequencing, the study profiled T cell repertoires from 640 or so subjects and related those repertoires to cytomegalovirus serostatus. Rather than using new phenotypic data, the later analysis identified candidate immune exposures from TCR beta sequences and from how often those sequences occurred across donors. Every discovery cohort repertoire had been produced on one sequencing platform. The study aimed to test whether cataloging public T cell receptors could reveal signatures of past pathogen exposure. Summary of the overall study and its limitations: Immune exposure information for the cohort was limited to CMV serostatus. In an earlier analysis of more than 450 of the donors, most TCR beta V segments were observed in productive rearrangements about 87% or about 30% of the time, broadly matching IMGT annotations. In a later analysis, the rate of TCR association differed among HLA loci, with DRB1 alleles having the most associated TCRs and HLA-C alleles having the fewest. The authors suggested that the approach could potentially be extended to other disease states and immunological phenotypes. A further reported finding was that TCR beta sequences accurately predicted the HLA-A and HLA-B alleles for most subjects in the first cohort. A group of highly shared sequence variants was considered likely to be a technical artifact of the sequencing pipeline. Compared with the roughly 670-donor mean, donors in an Asian-associated ancestry cluster had fewer N-insertions in productive TCRs, according to a later genetic analysis. HLA typing was unavailable for some donors at each locus, so association tests used only the typed subset. Presence/absence analyses assumed roughly uniform sequencing depth across donors, an assumption that may not hold. Strong co-occurrence of HLA alleles, especially DR and DQ, made assigning TCR associations to individual alleles difficult. Several of the top co-occurrence clusters appeared to be linked to parvovirus B19, influenza, CMV and Epstein-Barr virus, according to a later analysis. This cohort had only TCR beta chains sequenced, and the lack of alpha or paired-chain data limited which features could be detected. The 87-base-pair reads could not distinguish some IMGT-functional V segments, including TRBV6-2 and TRBV6-3, so those segments were excluded. A later analysis found that HLA-associated TCR beta chains were more clonally expanded and had lower generation probabilities than equally common non-associated chains. Specific HLA alleles were associated with 15,000 to 20,000 TCR beta sequences at a false discovery rate of 0.05 in a later analysis. Most TCR sequences were seen in very few donors, while some public TCRs were found in many individuals. A few of the identified cytomegalovirus-associated TCR beta chains were confirmed in vitro to be specific for cytomegalovirus antigens. In a later analysis, most CMV-associated TCR beta chains were found to appear HLA-restricted, with HLA associations seemingly driven largely by CMV exposure. In the study, about 150 TCR beta chains were listed as associated with cytomegalovirus. An association between a missense DCLRE1C variant and V-gene and J-gene trimming of TCR beta chains was found in a later genetic analysis and replicated in an independent cohort. Cytomegalovirus status was reported to be diagnosed by the classifier with high specificity and sensitivity in both the original and validation cohorts. Linkage disequilibrium might explain the correlated functional status among segregating V segments, but an unknown experimental factor could not be excluded. Over 15 rarely observed V segments, including chromosome 9 orphons, were excluded from the earlier analysis of several hundred of the donors because counts were too low.

The cohort consisted of approximately 670 healthy bone marrow donors. At the time of sampling, every cohort member was nominally healthy, though immune exposures that went unrecorded were likely present. The donor tested CMV seropositive and was one of the 289 seropositive cohort members. Each donor provided a peripheral blood sample, and peripheral blood mononuclear cells were used for TCR beta sequencing. Genomic DNA extraction from the blood cell samples was performed with the Qiagen DNeasy Blood Extraction Kit. In this chain, TRBV5-1 is recombined with TRBJ1-3; TRBD1 might be the D gene, on 6 matching bases. The sequence derives from a woman between 25 and 40 years old in good health and CMV-seropositive. Sequenced material: PBMCs. The DNA sequence reads TGCGCCAGCTCCGGACAGAGCTCTGGAAACACCATATATTTT. Translated, this is CASSGQSSGNTIYF.